Listed below are T cell receptor beta chains from one sample, sequenced in a study of radiotherapy plus CTLA-4 blockade in lung cancer. This table comes from immunoSEQ multiplex PCR, and its TCRdb copy is limited to in-frame clones, with some not included. The repertoire holds about 85,000 clones, approximately 86% seen once, with about 2% in the top ten. This material consisted of peripheral blood, taken from a patient treated with radiotherapy plus ipilimumab. These TCRs come from a human donor with non-small cell lung cancer who had a partial response to radiotherapy plus ipilimumab. CDR3s include the opening cysteine and the closing phenylalanine or tryptophan. Each record gives: D gene, clone size, J gene, V gene, CDR3 DNA, CDR3 protein. The D gene is left open where the match is weak. The size entry is marked missing in some rows and otherwise reads once, few, many or a size class.

. . TRBJ2-1 TRBV15 TGTGCCACCAGCAGAACGACAGGTTCCTACAATGAGCAGTTCTTC CATSRTTGSYNEQFF
TRBD1 . TRBJ2-7 TRBV28 TGTGCCAGCAGCCAGGGGACAGGGTTCCCCTACGAGCAGTACTTC CASSQGTGFPYEQYF
TRBD2 . TRBJ2-3 TRBV19 TGTGCCAGTAGTATGGGAGGGAGCACAGATACGCAGTATTTT CASSMGGSTDTQYF
. . TRBJ1-1 TRBV19 TGTGCCAGTCACCGCGGGGGACCAGGAACTGAAGCTTTCTTT CASHRGGPGTEAFF
TRBD2 once TRBJ2-5 TRBV2 TGTGCCAGCAACCGCGGGAGGGCCTTTTCAGAGACCCAGTACTTC CASNRGRAFSETQYF
. . TRBJ2-1 TRBV5-3 TGTGCCAGAAGCTTGGAGGCTAGCCGTTATGGGAATGAGCAGTTCTTC CARSLEASRYGNEQFF
TRBD1 . TRBJ2-6 TRBV28 TGTGCCACCCAACGGACAGGGATGATTTCTGGGGCCAACGTCCTGACTTTC CATQRTGMISGANVLTF
TRBD1 . TRBJ2-1 TRBV7-8 TGTGCCAGCAGCTTGGGACAGGGGGTTACATTTGAGCAGTTCTTC CASSLGQGVTFEQFF
TRBD1 few TRBJ2-2 TRBV27 TGTGCCAGCAGTTCGAAACTGACAGGGGAGGACACCGGGGAGCTGTTTTTT CASSSKLTGEDTGELFF
TRBD1 . TRBJ2-1 TRBV7-9 TGTGCCAGCAGCTTAGGACAGGGGGCCTACAATGAGCAGTTCTTC CASSLGQGAYNEQFF
TRBD1 . TRBJ1-1 TRBV5-1 TGCGCCAGCAGCTTTCCGGACAGGGAGGAATCTTTGGATAAGGACACTGAAGCTTTCTTT CASSFPDREESLDKDTEAFF
. . TRBJ2-2 TRBV7-3 TGTGCCAGCAGCTTAAGCGACACCGGGGAGCTGTTTTTT CASSLSDTGELFF
. . TRBJ2-7 TRBV28 TGTGCCAGCAGGAGGGGGTCCTACGAGCAGTACTTC CASRRGSYEQYF
TRBD1 once TRBJ1-2 TRBV2 TGTGCCAGCAGTGAAGCGCTTACAGGGGGCGCTGGCTACACCTTC CASSEALTGGAGYTF
TRBD1 . TRBJ1-2 TRBV10-3 TGTGCCATCAGGCCGACAGGGGAAACCGAACGGGCGAACGGCTACACCTTC CAIRPTGETERANGYTF
. . TRBJ1-2 TRBV14 TGTGCCAGCAGCCAAGTTCCCGATCTAGTGGGCTACACCTTC CASSQVPDLVGYTF
TRBD1 . TRBJ1-1 TRBV13 TGTGCCAGCAGCCTTCGACAGGGTTTTGAAGCTTTCTTT CASSLRQGFEAFF
TRBD2 . TRBJ2-7 TRBV5-1 TGCGCCAGCAGCGGAGGACTAGCGGGAGTCTACGAGCAGTACTTC CASSGGLAGVYEQYF
. . TRBJ2-1 TRBV7-3 TGTGCCAGCAGCCCTCTCCCCGGGAGTCGCCCCTACAATGAGCAGTTCTTC CASSPLPGSRPYNEQFF
. . TRBJ1-5 TRBV6-4 TGTGCCAGCAGTGAAAGTCAGGGATATCAGCCCCAGCATTTT CASSESQGYQPQHF
. . TRBJ1-1 TRBV7-8 TGTGCCAGCAGCCTAGAGACGGGTGCGGGAGAAGCTTTCTTT CASSLETGAGEAFF
. . TRBJ1-2 TRBV27 TGTGCCAGCAGTTTATCACGGGGGGTCTATGGCTACACCTTC CASSLSRGVYGYTF
TRBD1 . TRBJ2-6 TRBV7-7 TGTGCTAGCAGCTCCGACAGGGGGGACGTCCTGACTTTC CASSSDRGDVLTF
. few TRBJ1-3 TRBV28 TGTGCCAGCAGTTTGGCAGTTTTCTCTGGAAACACCATATATTTT CASSLAVFSGNTIYF
. once TRBJ1-1 TRBV11-3 TGTGCCAGCAGCCAAACGGGTCTCACTGAAGCTTTCTTT CASSQTGLTEAFF
. . TRBJ2-1 TRBV29-1 TGCAGCGTTGCAGGGGACCTCCACTCCTACAATGAGCAGTTCTTC CSVAGDLHSYNEQFF
. few TRBJ1-3 TRBV28 TGTGCCAGCAGGCGACAGACCCCCTCTGGAAACACCATATATTTT CASRRQTPSGNTIYF
. . TRBJ1-5 TRBV28 TGTGCCAGCAGTTCCCCGGGACACCCGATAGGGCAGCCCCAGCATTTT CASSSPGHPIGQPQHF
. . TRBJ1-2 TRBV11-2 TGTGCCAGCAGCCCTAATCCTGGGCGGGGGAGCGATGGCTACACCTTC CASSPNPGRGSDGYTF
. . TRBJ1-4 TRBV2 TGTGCCAGCAGACGCGACAGAGCAACTAATGAAAAACTGTTTTTT CASRRDRATNEKLFF
. . TRBJ2-2 TRBV2 TGTGCCAGCAGCGCACAGGGTAACACCGGGGAGCTGTTTTTT CASSAQGNTGELFF
TRBD1 . TRBJ1-2 TRBV5-4 TGTGCCAGCAGCCTAGGACAGGGGTTGAATGGCTACACCTTC CASSLGQGLNGYTF
. . TRBJ1-5 TRBV9 TGTGCCAGCAGCGCATCGGGGGGCGATCTCCAGCCCCAGCATTTT CASSASGGDLQPQHF
. . TRBJ2-6 TRBV7-9 TGTGCCAGCAGGTCAGGGATTGGGGCCAACGTCCTGACTTTC CASRSGIGANVLTF
. . TRBJ1-4 TRBV7-7 TGTGCTAGCAGCCCCCGAGGAGGGGAAAAACTGTTTTTT CASSPRGGEKLFF
. few TRBJ2-7 TRBV10-3 TGTGCCATCAGTGAATCATCGGGACTGACCTACGAGCAGTACTTC CAISESSGLTYEQYF
. . TRBJ2-2 TRBV4-3 TGCGCCAGCAGCCAAGAATCACAGGGTAACGGGGAGCTGTTTTTT CASSQESQGNGELFF
. . TRBJ1-5 TRBV15 TGTGCCACCAGCAGAGATCGGGTCCGTCAGCCCCAGCATTTT CATSRDRVRQPQHF
TRBD1 . TRBJ2-2 TRBV28 TGTGCCAGCAGCCTATTCAGGGGGATCGGGATAACGGCCGGGGAGCTGTTTTTT CASSLFRGIGITAGELFF
. . TRBJ2-7 TRBV5-1 TGCGCCAGCAGCTCCGGCGGGGTGGCCCGAACCTACGAGCAGTACTTC CASSSGGVARTYEQYF
. . TRBJ2-3 TRBV6-4 TGTGCCAGCAGTGTCGGTAGCGGCTACACAGATACGCAGTATTTT CASSVGSGYTDTQYF
TRBD1 once TRBJ2-7 TRBV7-9 TGTGCCAGCGCGAGACAGGGGGCCTGGGAGCAGTACTTC CASARQGAWEQYF
. . TRBJ2-7 TRBV10-3 TGTGCCATCGGGGAGACTAGAAATCTTGAGCAGTACTTC CAIGETRNLEQYF
. . TRBJ1-5 TRBV6-5 TGTGCCAGCAGTGTCTTGAGCAATCAGCCCCAGCATTTT CASSVLSNQPQHF
TRBD2 . TRBJ2-5 TRBV4-2 TGTGCCAGCAGCCAGACTAGCGGGAGACCCCAAGAGACCCAGTACTTC CASSQTSGRPQETQYF
TRBD2 . TRBJ2-2 TRBV4-2 TGTGCCAGCAGCCAAGAGATACCGGGACTAGCGAACACCGGGGAGCTGTTTTTT CASSQEIPGLANTGELFF
. . TRBJ2-3 TRBV9 TGTGCCAGCAGCGTAGGGGCGGGGTACAGGTCTAGCACAGATACGCAGTATTTT CASSVGAGYRSSTDTQYF
TRBD1 . TRBJ2-2 TRBV5-1 TGCGCCAGCAGCCCAGCCGGGACAGGGACCGGGGAGCTGTTTTTT CASSPAGTGTGELFF
. . TRBJ2-7 TRBV30 TGTGCCTGGAACAGGGACGTTTACGAGCAGTACTTC CAWNRDVYEQYF
. . TRBJ1-5 TRBV7-6 TGTGCCAGCAGCTTAGCCCCCCAAAGCAATCAGCCCCAGCATTTT CASSLAPQSNQPQHF
. . TRBJ1-3 TRBV5-1 TGCGCCAGCAGCTCGGGAGGGCGAAACACCATATATTTT CASSSGGRNTIYF
. . TRBJ2-7 TRBV18 TGTGCCAGCTCACCTGGGCAGGCAGACTACGAGCAGTACTTC CASSPGQADYEQYF
TRBD2 . TRBJ2-7 TRBV4-2 TGTGCCAGCAGCCAAGTAGCGGGAGGTAACTACGAGCAGTACTTC CASSQVAGGNYEQYF
TRBD2 . TRBJ2-2 TRBV10-2 TGCGCCAGCAGTTTTAGCGGGACCGGGGAGCTGTTTTTT CASSFSGTGELFF